Following are 19 T cell receptor beta chains from one sample sequenced in a study of cytomegalovirus exposure and HLA in healthy donors. The PCR had 60 Vbeta and 13 Jbeta primers. TCRdb keeps only in-frame clones here, not all; method: immunoSEQ multiplex PCR. The table shows around 94,000 clones, with around 79% occurring only once. Sequencing was done on a sample of PBMCs. These receptors came from a woman aged 40 to 50 in good health and CMV-seropositive.

This clone occurred a few times. Additional DNA sequences in this sample encode the identical CDR3. Here the CDR3 reads CASSLGASGSNEQFF. The DNA of the CDR3 is TGTGCCAGCAGCTTAGGGGCTAGCGGGAGCAATGAGCAGTTCTTC. The chain joins TRBV7-9 to TRBJ2-1; 10 bases map to TRBD2. V was clipped by 1 base and J by 6 bases; unmatched bases: 3. This CDR3 spans 15 amino acids. Germline CDR1 is SEHNR and CDR2 is FQNEAQ (reference sequence).

The CDR3 loop is CASSGRGLQETQYF. The CDR3 bases are TGTGCCAGCAGTGGTAGGGGGTTACAAGAGACCCAGTACTTC. This chain connects TRBV2 to TRBJ2-5; D may be TRBD1 (6 bases). This CDR3 comprises 14 residues. Germline V lookup: CDR1 SNHLY, CDR2 FYNNEI. Trimming removed 4 bases from V and 2 bases from J, with 11 bases in between.

This clone has more than one count but fewer than ten. The V call is TRBV10-3, the J call TRBJ1-1; D is possibly TRBD1 (5 bases). This CDR3 comprises 15 residues. Trimming removed 0 bases from V and 4 bases from J, with 12 bases in between. The germline CDR1 and CDR2 sequences are ENHRY and SYGVKD. The CDR3 here is CAISESQLGGTEAFF. As DNA, the CDR3 is TGTGCCATCAGTGAGTCGCAGTTGGGGGGCACTGAAGCTTTCTTT.

The chain is built from TRBV29-1 and TRBJ1-2; 8 bases agree with TRBD1. V was clipped by 7 bases and J by 4 bases; unmatched bases: 8. The germline V gene encodes CDR1 SQVTM and CDR2 ANQGSEA. The length of the CDR3 is 13 residues. The CDR3 region is CSAEDGTGYGYTF. In nucleotides, the CDR3 is TGCAGCGCTGAGGACGGGACAGGCTATGGCTACACCTTC.

This clone was found a few times. CDR3: CSVVQGDFAEAFF. The CDR3 DNA sequence: TGCAGCGTTGTACAGGGCGACTTCGCTGAAGCTTTCTTT. J is TRBJ1-1 and V is TRBV29-1, with D tentatively TRBD1 (6 bases). This CDR3 has 13 amino acids. Germline loops: CDR1 SQVTM, CDR2 ANQGSEA. V lost 4 bases and J 6 bases, leaving 15 bases between the germline ends. The full variable domain, with the rest looked up from reference TRBV29-1 and TRBJ1-1, is SAVISQKPSRDICQRGTSLTIQCQVDSQVTMMFWYRQQPGQSLTLIATANQGSEATYESGFVIDKFPISRPNLTFSTLTVSNMSPEDSSIYLCSVVQGDFAEAFFGQGTRLTVV.

The chain carries TRBV4-2 and TRBJ1-4; 9 positions match TRBD1. Losses at the gene ends were 0 bases for V and 7 bases for J; bases not matched to a gene: 3. Germline V gives CDR1 LGHNA, CDR2 YNFKEQ. The CDR3 extends over 15 amino acids. The CDR3 protein is CASSQETGGSEKLFF. CDR3 DNA: TGTGCCAGCAGCCAAGAGACAGGGGGTAGTGAAAAACTGTTTTTT.

V usage is TRBV19 and J usage is TRBJ2-1, with a tentative D call TRBD2 (6 bases). The V end was cut by 7 bases, the J end by 7 bases, with 14 bases between. CDR3 length: 13 amino acids. CDR1 and CDR2 from the germline V gene are LNHDA and SQIVND (reference sequence). The CDR3 region is CASNFGSGNEQFF. CDR3 DNA sequence: TGTGCCAGTAATTTCGGGAGTGGTAATGAGCAGTTCTTC.

The chain couples TRBV4-3 to TRBJ2-1; 9 nucleotides agree with TRBD2. CDR1 and CDR2 (germline): LGHNA, YSLEER. The CDR3 is 16 residues long. The trim removed 1 base at V and 0 bases at J, leaving 1 base unmatched. CDR3 protein: CASSQAAGGSYNEQFF. The CDR3 DNA sequence: TGCGCCAGCAGCCAAGCAGCGGGGGGCTCCTACAATGAGCAGTTCTTC.

The V call is TRBV11-2, the J call TRBJ2-5; 10 bases map to TRBD2. CDR1 and CDR2 from the germline V gene are SGHAT and FQNNGV. This CDR3 is 17 amino acids long. J was trimmed by 2 bases and V by 0 bases; bases with no gene match: 6. CDR3 residues: CASSLDGLAGVQETQYF. The DNA of the CDR3 is TGTGCCAGCAGCTTAGATGGGCTAGCGGGAGTACAAGAGACCCAGTACTTC.

The CDR3 region is CASSPPPGGRWGNEQFF. The CDR3 nucleotides read TGTGCCAGCAGCCCACCGCCGGGCGGGCGTTGGGGTAATGAGCAGTTCTTC. J is TRBJ2-1 and V is TRBV28; TRBD2 might be the D (5 bases). The CDR3 loop spans 17 amino acids. The germline V gene encodes CDR1 MDHEN and CDR2 SYDVKM. V lost 6 bases and J 7 bases, leaving 25 bases between the germline ends.

The V and J genes are TRBV7-2 and TRBJ2-7; 11 nucleotides line up with TRBD2. The V gene end was trimmed by 5 bases and the J gene end by 7 bases; junction bases not matched to a gene: 7. Germline CDR1 SGHTA, CDR2 FQGNSA. The CDR3 has 14 residues. This CDR3 is CASSDTSGSWEQYF. The CDR3 nucleotides are TGTGCCAGCAGCGACACTAGCGGGAGTTGGGAGCAGTACTTC.

V usage is TRBV7-3 and J usage is TRBJ2-7; D is possibly TRBD2 (5 bases). V was cut by 5 bases and J by 3 bases, with 11 bases left in between. CDR3 length: 13 residues. Germline CDR1 reads SGHTA; CDR2 reads FQGTGA. Written as DNA, the CDR3 is TGTGCCAGCAGCCTCGGGAACCTCTACGAGCAGTACTTC. As protein: CASSLGNLYEQYF.

The count of this clone is one. The rearrangement links TRBV5-6 to TRBJ2-7, with TRBD2 matching over 9 bases. Germline trimming cut 2 bases from V and 0 bases from J; bases unmatched to any gene: 9. The germline gives CDR1 SGHDT, CDR2 YYEEEE. This CDR3 contains 17 residues. CDR3 nucleotide sequence: TGTGCCAGCAGCTTCTTAAGACTAGCGGATAGCTCCTACGAGCAGTACTTC. It specifies CASSFLRLADSSYEQYF. The variable domain in full, completed from reference TRBV5-6 and TRBJ2-7, reads DAGVTQSPTHLIKTRGQQVTLRCSPKSGHDTVSWYQQALGQGPQFIFQYYEEEERQRGNFPDRFSGHQFPNYSSELNVNALLLGDSALYLCASSFLRLADSSYEQYFGPGTRLTVT.

A single count supports this clone. The gene calls are TRBV27 and TRBJ2-7; the match to TRBD2 covers 10 bases. Unmatched junction bases numbered 22, after V lost 7 bases and J lost 4 bases. Germline lookup yields CDR1 MNHEY and CDR2 SMNVEV (reference sequence). The CDR3 consists of 19 residues. CDR3 region: CASNLRGGHGLAAKYEQYF. DNA of the CDR3: TGTGCCAGCAATCTTAGGGGGGGGCACGGACTAGCGGCGAAATACGAGCAGTACTTC.

The V call is TRBV5-8, the J call TRBJ2-4; D gene unclear. V was clipped by 0 bases and J by 0 bases, with 7 bases between them. The CDR3 sequence is 15 residues long. Germline loops: CDR1 SGHTS, CDR2 YDEGEE. Here the CDR3 DNA reads TGTGCCAGCAGCTTGGGCGATGTAGCCAAAAACATTCAGTACTTC. Translating gives CASSLGDVAKNIQYF.

The chain uses TRBV7-5 and TRBJ1-3; TRBD1 is the table's D call, not checked against the DNA. TRBV7-5 is a known pseudogene. The CDR3 consists of 15 residues. CDR3 DNA: TGTGCCAGAAGCCAACAGGGATGCTCTGGAAACACCATATATTTT. This translates into CARSQQGCSGNTIYF.

This sequence joins TRBV4-3 and TRBJ2-3; 7 nucleotides agree with TRBD2. Germline values: CDR1 LGHNA, CDR2 YSLEER. V lost 1 base, J lost 1 base, and 2 bases stayed unmatched. The CDR3 runs 15 residues. CDR3 coding DNA: TGCGCCAGCAGCCAAGTAGCGGGCGGCACAGATACGCAGTATTTT. This sequence encodes CASSQVAGGTDTQYF.

The chain links TRBV7-3 to TRBJ2-5; TRBD1 agrees at 9 bases. The CDR3 sequence is 17 residues long. Germline CDR1 SGHTA, CDR2 FQGTGA. V was clipped by 2 bases and J by 5 bases; unmatched bases: 12. CDR3 sequence: CASSLEGAGTGWETQYF. CDR3 nucleotide sequence: TGTGCCAGCAGCTTAGAGGGGGCGGGGACAGGGTGGGAGACCCAGTACTTC. The variable domain in full, with the rest retrieved from reference TRBV7-3 and TRBJ2-5, is GAGVSQTPSNKVTEKGKYVELRCDPISGHTALYWYRQSLGQGPEFLIYFQGTGAADDSGLPNDRFFAVRPEGSVSTLKIQRTERGDSAVYLCASSLEGAGTGWETQYFGPGTRLLVL.

This clone was seen only once. The chain joins TRBV6-1 to TRBJ2-5, with 10 bases lining up with TRBD2. Judging by the DNA end, TRBJ2-7 fits better; the J call may be wrong. There are 12 residues in the CDR3. CDR1 and CDR2 (germline): MNHNS, SASEGT. CDR3 loop: CASSLAGDEQYF. The CDR3 region has the DNA TGTGCCAGCAGTCTAGCGGGAGACGAGCAGTACTTC.